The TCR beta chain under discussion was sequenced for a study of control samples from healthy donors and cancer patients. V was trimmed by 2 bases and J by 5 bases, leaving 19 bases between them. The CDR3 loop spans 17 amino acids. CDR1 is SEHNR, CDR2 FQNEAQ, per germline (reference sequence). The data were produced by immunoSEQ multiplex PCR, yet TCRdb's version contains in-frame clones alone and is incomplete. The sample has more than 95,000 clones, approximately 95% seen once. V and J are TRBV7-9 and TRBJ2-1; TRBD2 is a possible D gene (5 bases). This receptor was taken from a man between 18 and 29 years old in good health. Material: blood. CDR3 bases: TGTGCCAGCAGCTTATTTCCACCGAGCGGACCAGACAATGAGCAGTTCTTC. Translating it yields CASSLFPPSGPDNEQFF.